The following is a TCR beta chain sequence with its context. How the authors handled the data: The authors estimated nucleated cell counts from reference gene primer amplification. The table came from immunoSEQ multiplex PCR; TCRdb's copy has only in-frame clones and leaves some out. V and J calls and clone size follow that table, whereas D and trimming were derived from the DNA. Of approximately 210,000 clones in the sample, about four fifths were seen once. The record originates from a study of blood T cell repertoires in COVID-19. Study information: Both acute and convalescent COVID-19 samples were obtained from the United States, Italy and Spain. T cells, B-cell-depleted T cells, or PBMCs provided the cDNA or gDNA that served as material.

Donors were grouped by their self-reported clinical history. V was clipped by 4 bases and J by 6 bases; unmatched bases: 9. CDR1 is SGHRS, CDR2 YFSETQ, per germline. There are 16 residues in the CDR3. Sequenced: PBMCs or T cells enriched from blood (not recorded which). The chain recombines TRBV5-1 with TRBJ2-2; 10 positions match TRBD1. This clonotype originated in a woman aged 45-60 years with acute COVID-19. CDR3 residues: CASSGQGVASAGELFF. The CDR3 DNA reads as TGCGCCAGCAGCGGACAGGGGGTGGCTAGTGCCGGGGAGCTGTTTTTT.